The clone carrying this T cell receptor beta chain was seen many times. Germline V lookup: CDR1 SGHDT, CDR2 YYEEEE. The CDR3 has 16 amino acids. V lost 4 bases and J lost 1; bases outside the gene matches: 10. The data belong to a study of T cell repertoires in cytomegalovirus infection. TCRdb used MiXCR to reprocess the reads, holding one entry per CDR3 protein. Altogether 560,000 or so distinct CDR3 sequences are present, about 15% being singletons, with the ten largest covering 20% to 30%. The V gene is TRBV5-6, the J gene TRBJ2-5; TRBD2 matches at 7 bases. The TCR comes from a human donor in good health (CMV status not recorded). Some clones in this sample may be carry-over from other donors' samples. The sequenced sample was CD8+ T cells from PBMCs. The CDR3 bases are TGTGCCAGCAGCCCGTCGGGGGGTGGGAGCCAAGAGACCCAGTACTTC. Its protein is CASSPSGGGSQETQYF.